Below are 29 T cell receptor beta chains sequenced from a single sample in a study of Graves' ophthalmopathy and Graves' hyperthyroidism. Amplified TCR beta CDR3 regions were obtained using RNA transcripts as template. HTBI primers were employed in first-round RT-PCR, then a second-round multiplex PCR followed. Each CDR3 protein is one row after TCRdb ran MiXCR on the multiplex PCR reads. The sample holds over 200,000 distinct CDR3 sequences, 25% to 30% seen once. The material sequenced was peripheral blood. The receptors come from a man aged 50-59 years with Graves' ophthalmopathy.

This clonotype has at least ten counts. The rearrangement uses TRBV5-1 and TRBJ1-1, with D possibly TRBD1 on 5 matching bases. Germline V gives CDR1 SGHRS, CDR2 YFSETQ. Trimming stripped 0 bases from V and 3 bases from J, with 12 bases between. The CDR3 runs 15 residues. Here the CDR3 reads CASSLGGRAYTEAFF. CDR3 DNA: TGCGCCAGCAGCTTGGGCGGCAGGGCTTACACTGAAGCTTTCTTT.

This clonotype showed up many times. The chain has TRBV19 and TRBJ2-5; no firm D call. From germline, CDR1 is LNHDA and CDR2 SQIVND (reference sequence). The V and J ends lost 5 bases and 5 bases respectively, with 9 bases between them. The CDR3 totals 12 residues. CDR3 coding DNA: TGTGCCAGTAGTGCGGTGCGGGAGACCCAGTACTTC. Translated, it gives CASSAVRETQYF.

The CDR3 nucleotides read TGTGCCAGCAGTTTATTATCGTCTGGGAGGGGACGAAACACTGAAGCTTTCTTT. The encoded protein is CASSLLSSGRGRNTEAFF. The rearrangement uses TRBV28 and TRBJ1-1, with a possible D match to TRBD1 (5 bases). Trimming removed 1 base at V and 2 bases at J, with 20 bases between. CDR3 length: 18 residues. The germline gives CDR1 MDHEN, CDR2 SYDVKM.

This clonotype was found many times. The chain carries TRBV5-1 and TRBJ2-5; TRBD2 is a possible D gene (6 bases). V lost 6 bases and J 0 bases, leaving 9 bases between the germline ends. The CDR3 runs to 13 residues. In germline, CDR1 is SGHRS, CDR2 YFSETQ. Written as DNA, the CDR3 is TGCGCCAGCAAAGAGCGGGACCAAGAGACCCAGTACTTC. Protein: CASKERDQETQYF.

The V gene is TRBV6-1, the J gene TRBJ2-7, with TRBD1 identical over 8 bases. The CDR3 loop spans 14 amino acids. CDR1 is MNHNS, CDR2 SASEGT, per germline. With V trimmed by 5 bases and J by 3 bases, 6 bases remained unmatched. The CDR3 nucleotides are TGTGCCAGCAGTCCCAGGGGGCCGGACTACGAGCAGTACTTC. Translated, it gives CASSPRGPDYEQYF.

This clonotype has a count of ten or more. V is TRBV7-6 and J is TRBJ1-1, with 8 nucleotides matching TRBD1. Germline V gene data show CDR1 as SGHVS and CDR2 as FNYEAQ. The CDR3 loop spans 15 amino acids. The junction had 5 bases not matched to a gene; V was cut back by 1 base and J by 4 bases. The CDR3 DNA sequence: TGTGCCAGCAGCTTAGGGACAGGGCGGTCCACTGAAGCTTTCTTT. Protein product: CASSLGTGRSTEAFF.

This clonotype has a count of ten or more. V and J are TRBV6-2 or TRBV6-3 and TRBJ2-2; perhaps TRBD1 as D (6 bases). The germline V and J ends were trimmed by 7 bases and 1 base, with 13 bases remaining between them. This CDR3 has 15 amino acids. Looked up from germline, CDR1 is MNHEY and CDR2 is SVGEGT. For the CDR3, the DNA is TGTGCCAGCATCCAACCGGGACAGAACACCGGGGAGCTGTTTTTT. Protein: CASIQPGQNTGELFF.

This clonotype was recorded many times. This sequence joins TRBV2 and TRBJ2-5; TRBD2 matches at 15 bases. The CDR3 is made up of 14 amino acids. Germline CDR1 SNHLY, CDR2 FYNNEI. V lost 7 bases, J lost 9 bases, and 6 bases stayed unmatched. This chain's CDR3 is CASKGLAGGGAQYF. The DNA for the CDR3 is TGTGCCAGCAAGGGACTAGCGGGAGGAGGGGCCCAGTACTTC.

Many counts were recorded for this clonotype. The chain uses TRBV5-1 and TRBJ1-1; 10 nucleotides line up with TRBD1. The CDR3 loop spans 14 amino acids. Trimming cost V 6 bases and J 10 bases; bases outside gene matches: 12. The germline V gene has CDR1 SGHRS and CDR2 YFSETQ. CDR3 nucleotide sequence: TGCGCCAGCAACCGGGACAGGGGAAGCTTCGGAGCTTTCTTT. This codes for CASNRDRGSFGAFF.

This clonotype was detected ten times or more. The chain combines TRBV28 with TRBJ2-2, with TRBD1 matching over 8 bases. The J segment lost 6 bases and the V segment lost 6 bases, leaving 9 bases of the junction unmatched. This CDR3 has 15 residues. Germline loops: CDR1 MDHEN, CDR2 SYDVKM. CDR3 protein: CASSQDRVESGELFF. The DNA for the CDR3 is TGTGCCAGCAGCCAGGACAGGGTTGAGTCCGGGGAGCTGTTTTTT. The full variable domain, with the rest looked up from reference TRBV28 and TRBJ2-2, is DVKVTQSSRYLVKRTGEKVFLECVQDMDHENMFWYRQDPGLGLRLIYFSYDVKMKEKGDIPEGYSVSREKKERFSLILESASTNQTSMYLCASSQDRVESGELFFGEGSRLTVL.

J is TRBJ2-2 and V is TRBV3-1; possibly TRBD2 for D (6 bases). Between the trimmed V and J ends, which lost 0 bases and 6 bases, there was a span of 14 bases. The CDR3 loop spans 16 amino acids. From germline, CDR1 is LGHDT and CDR2 YNNKEL (reference sequence). Here the CDR3 reads CASSQDELAWAGELFF. The CDR3 nucleotides read TGTGCCAGCAGCCAAGATGAACTAGCCTGGGCCGGGGAGCTGTTTTTT.

V and J are TRBV19 and TRBJ1-5, with a tentative D call TRBD1 (5 bases). Germline-derived CDR1 and CDR2 are LNHDA and SQIVND (reference sequence). Trimming shortened V by 3 bases and J by 10 bases, and 22 bases separated the two germline ends. The CDR3 runs to 16 residues. The CDR3 is CASSIRGGYSRDPQHF. The DNA for the CDR3 is TGTGCCAGTAGTATCCGGGGCGGTTACTCCCGAGATCCCCAGCATTTT.

This clonotype was found many times. This sequence joins TRBV29-1 and TRBJ2-7; TRBD1 aligns across 7 bases. The CDR3 spans 12 residues. V lost 5 bases and J lost 7; bases outside the gene matches: 8. The germline CDR1 and CDR2 sequences are SQVTM and ANQGSEA. CDR3 bases: TGCAGCGTTTATGAGGGGGCGGGTGAGCAGTACTTC. It codes for CSVYEGAGEQYF.

The sample holds many counts of this clonotype. This chain joins TRBV12-3 or TRBV12-4 and TRBJ1-1; 9 positions agree with TRBD1. V was pared by 3 bases and J by 12 bases, with 2 bases of the junction left unmatched. The CDR3 length is 11 residues. The CDR3 nucleotides are TGTGCCAGCAGTTTGGGACAGGGTTCTTTCTTT. Protein product: CASSLGQGSFF.

This clonotype came up many times. This could be a read error, since a much larger clone is one nucleotide away. The V and J genes are TRBV6-1 and TRBJ2-2, with D perhaps assigned TRBD1 or TRBD2 (5 bases each). The germline gives CDR1 MNHNS, CDR2 SASEGT. This CDR3 is built from 13 residues. The CDR3 protein is CASSRASTGELVF. The CDR3 DNA is TGTGCCAGCAGCAGGGCCTCCACCGGGGAGCTGGTTTTT.

This clonotype was counted once. The chain uses TRBV10-3 and TRBJ2-7; D uncertain. Trimming removed 6 bases from V and 5 bases from J, with 17 bases in between. The germline V gene encodes CDR1 ENHRY and CDR2 SYGVKD. This CDR3 region has 14 residues. The CDR3 sequence is CAIRTTRGPNEQYF. CDR3 DNA sequence: TGTGCCATCAGGACCACTCGAGGCCCCAACGAGCAGTACTTC.

This clonotype was counted many times. The chain links TRBV12-3 or TRBV12-4 to TRBJ2-2; D ambiguous. Trimming stripped 5 bases from V and 1 base from J, with 2 bases between. The CDR3 extends over 12 amino acids. The CDR3 spells CASSKNTGELFF. In DNA form, the CDR3 reads TGTGCCAGCAGTAAGAACACCGGGGAGCTGTTTTTT.

In DNA, the CDR3 is TGTGCCAGCAGGGGGCCTAGGGCAGGGGGCACGAACTATGGCTACACCTTC. Protein: CASRGPRAGGTNYGYTF. The chain recombines TRBV28 with TRBJ1-2; 8 nucleotides line up with TRBD1. V lost 6 bases and J lost 2; bases outside the gene matches: 14. The V gene's germline CDR1 is MDHEN and CDR2 SYDVKM. This CDR3 contains 17 residues.

This clonotype was observed at least ten times. The J gene is TRBJ2-2, the V gene TRBV27; TRBD1 aligns across 7 bases. The CDR3 runs to 15 residues. Trimming removed 2 bases from V and 6 bases from J; junction bases left unmatched: 6. Germline V lookup: CDR1 MNHEY, CDR2 SMNVEV (reference sequence). The CDR3 sequence: CASSLDRVGSGELFF. Written as DNA, the CDR3 is TGTGCCAGCAGTTTAGACAGGGTTGGTTCCGGGGAGCTGTTTTTT.

This chain links TRBV20-1 with TRBJ2-7, with D perhaps TRBD2 (6 bases). The germline V gene encodes CDR1 DFQATT and CDR2 SNEGSKA (reference sequence). This CDR3 region has 10 residues. The V end was cut by 6 bases, the J end by 12 bases, with 15 bases between. CDR3 amino acids: CSATPGVGYF. In nucleotides, the CDR3 is TGCAGTGCAACCCCGGGGGTTGGGTACTTC.

This clonotype was seen ten or more times. The chain employs TRBV6-5 and TRBJ2-2; D may be TRBD1 (5 bases). The germline gives CDR1 MNHEY, CDR2 SVGAGI. The germline V and J ends were trimmed by 8 bases and 1 base, with 8 bases remaining between them. The CDR3 totals 13 residues. This CDR3 reads CASLDKNTGELFF. The CDR3 bases are TGTGCCAGCCTGGACAAGAACACCGGGGAGCTGTTTTTT.

This clonotype was observed many times. The chain uses TRBV6-2 or TRBV6-3 and TRBJ2-2; either TRBD1 or TRBD2 may fit D (5 bases each). The germline V and J ends were trimmed by 4 bases and 7 bases, with 13 bases remaining between them. The V gene's germline CDR1 is MNHEY and CDR2 SVGEGT. This CDR3 is built from 14 residues. CDR3 region: CASSWGRQGGELFF. DNA of the CDR3: TGTGCCAGCAGTTGGGGGAGACAAGGCGGGGAGCTGTTTTTT.

This clonotype was seen ten or more times. The rearrangement links TRBV28 to TRBJ1-6; perhaps TRBD1 as D (6 bases). CDR1 MDHEN and CDR2 SYDVKM come from the germline V gene. The V and J ends lost 3 bases and 14 bases respectively, with 20 bases between them. The length of the CDR3 is 15 residues. The CDR3 DNA follows: TGTGCCAGCAGTTTTACGGGGGCAGCCAATTGGGCCCTCCACTTT. This encodes CASSFTGAANWALHF.

In its sample, this clonotype was seen many times. The chain uses TRBV7-9 and TRBJ2-2; D might be TRBD1 or TRBD2, each matching 6 bases. The V end was cut by 7 bases, the J end by 0 bases, with 15 bases between. The CDR3 spans 16 residues. Germline-derived CDR1 and CDR2 are SEHNR and FQNEAQ (reference sequence). Here the CDR3 reads CASNPGGLANTGELFF. The CDR3 DNA reads TGTGCCAGCAACCCCGGGGGCCTCGCGAACACCGGGGAGCTGTTTTTT. The complete variable domain, with remaining parts taken from reference TRBV7-9 and TRBJ2-2, reads DTGVSQNPRHKITKRGQNVTFRCDPISEHNRLYWYRQTLGQGPEFLTYFQNEAQLEKSRLLSDRFSAERPKGSFSTLEIQRTEQGDSAMYLCASNPGGLANTGELFFGEGSRLTVL.

This clonotype occurred many times. This chain connects TRBV4-3 to TRBJ2-5; no clear D. Looked up from germline, CDR1 is LGHNA and CDR2 is YSLEER. Trimming left V 0 bases short and J 4 bases short, with 12 bases between. The CDR3 is made up of 15 amino acids. The CDR3 nucleotides read TGCGCCAGCAGCCAAGATCTGGGGATGGGAGAGACCCAGTACTTC. As protein: CASSQDLGMGETQYF.

The chain recombines TRBV13 with TRBJ1-6; D not certain. There are 16 residues in the CDR3. The germline V and J ends were trimmed by 0 bases and 4 bases, with 10 bases remaining between them. Germline V gene data show CDR1 as PRHDT and CDR2 as FYEKMQ (reference sequence). Written as DNA, the CDR3 is TGTGCCAGCAGCTTAGGGGGCCTCGCGTATAATTCACCCCTCCACTTT. This encodes CASSLGGLAYNSPLHF.

The gene calls are TRBV6-1 and TRBJ2-7; TRBD2 might be the D (5 bases). Germline V gene lookup returns CDR1 MNHNS and CDR2 SASEGT. The V gene lost 7 bases and the J gene lost 6 bases, with 13 bases spanning the gap. The CDR3 extends over 12 amino acids. The CDR3 sequence is CASNPSRGEQYF. The DNA for the CDR3 is TGTGCCAGCAACCCTAGCCGGGGCGAGCAGTACTTC.

The chain joins TRBV7-8 to TRBJ1-6; D ambiguous. The CDR3 contains 15 residues. The V and J ends lost 1 base and 6 bases respectively, with 10 bases between them. CDR1 is SGHVS and CDR2 is FQNEAQ in the germline V gene. The CDR3 nucleotides read TGTGCCAGCAGCTTAGGGGTCAACAGTAATTCACCCCTCCACTTT. It specifies CASSLGVNSNSPLHF.

This clonotype was found many times. The rearrangement joins TRBV2 to TRBJ2-7; D is tentatively TRBD1 or TRBD2 (6 bases each). The CDR3 contains 15 residues. Germline V gene data show CDR1 as SNHLY and CDR2 as FYNNEI. Trimming stripped 3 bases from V and 2 bases from J, with 14 bases between. The CDR3 DNA follows: TGTGCCAGCAGTGAGGGGGCTGGGGGGACCTACGAGCAGTACTTC. Protein product: CASSEGAGGTYEQYF.